The 9 T cell receptor beta chains given below trace back to one sample, sequenced in a study of blood T cell repertoires in COVID-19. Repertoires were generated with immunoSEQ multiplex PCR, while TCRdb's copy carries only in-frame clones and drops some. The sample consists of some 210,000 clones, around 90% of them appearing once. Sequencing was done on a sample of peripheral blood. The source of these receptors is a man aged 55 to 70 who had recovered from COVID-19.

The chain uses TRBV6-5 and TRBJ2-3; no clear D gene. Trimming stripped 0 bases from V and 6 bases from J, with 7 bases between. The CDR3 consists of 13 residues. Germline V lookup: CDR1 MNHEY, CDR2 SVGAGI. The DNA of the CDR3 is TGTGCCAGCAGTTACTCGAGACTCGATACGCAGTATTTT. Encoded protein: CASSYSRLDTQYF.

This clone occurred a few times. The chain carries TRBV11-1 and TRBJ1-3; D unresolved. V lost 4 bases and J lost 2, with 6 bases in between. CDR3 size: 13 residues. Germline values: CDR1 SGHAT, CDR2 FQDESV (reference sequence). The CDR3 region has the DNA TGTGCCAGCAGCTACGAGACTGGAAACACCATATATTTT. Its protein is CASSYETGNTIYF.

V usage is TRBV19 and J usage is TRBJ2-7; tentative D call: TRBD2 (5 bases). Trimming took off 4 bases at V and 1 base at J, with 11 bases between the two ends. In germline, CDR1 is LNHDA, CDR2 SQIVND (reference sequence). The CDR3 is 14 amino acids. The CDR3 sequence is CASSRASGSYEQYF. The DNA of the CDR3 is TGTGCCAGTAGTAGGGCGAGCGGATCCTACGAGCAGTACTTC.

The gene calls are TRBV6-5 and TRBJ1-6, with TRBD1 matching over 7 bases. The CDR3 is 15 residues long. Germline V gene data show CDR1 as MNHEY and CDR2 as SVGAGI. V was pared by 0 bases and J by 6 bases, with 2 bases of the junction left unmatched. The CDR3 DNA follows: TGTGCCAGCAGTTACTCCGGGACAGCTAATTCACCCCTCCACTTT. This encodes CASSYSGTANSPLHF.

The chain has TRBV6-6 and TRBJ1-2; tentatively, D is TRBD1 (5 bases). The CDR3 consists of 13 residues. The V end was cut by 2 bases, the J end by 7 bases, with 11 bases between. CDR1 MNHNY and CDR2 SVGAGI come from the germline V gene (reference sequence). The CDR3 DNA sequence: TGTGCCAGCAGTTACGGGGGGATCTCTGGCTACACCTTC. It is translated as CASSYGGISGYTF.

This clone occurred a few times. CDR3 in amino acids: CAISVTTSGIGDTQYF. The CDR3 bases are TGTGCCATCAGTGTCACTACTAGCGGGATTGGAGATACGCAGTATTTT. This chain links TRBV10-3 with TRBJ2-3; 10 bases map to TRBD2. J was trimmed by 5 bases and V by 4 bases; bases with no gene match: 9. Germline CDR1 and CDR2: ENHRY and SYGVKD. The CDR3 spans 16 residues.

This clone was detected only once. The chain recombines TRBV28 with TRBJ1-2; D ambiguous. This CDR3 spans 14 amino acids. The ends were cut back, 3 bases at V and 7 bases at J, with 15 bases in the middle. Looked up from germline, CDR1 is MDHEN and CDR2 is SYDVKM. This CDR3 is CASSLPPFWPGYTF. The CDR3 DNA sequence: TGTGCCAGCAGTTTGCCGCCCTTCTGGCCTGGCTACACCTTC.

V usage is TRBV28 and J usage is TRBJ2-2; 10 positions match TRBD1. This CDR3 comprises 17 residues. After removal of 8 bases from V and 0 bases from J, the junction contained 9 bases not matched to a gene. CDR1 is MDHEN, CDR2 SYDVKM, per germline. The CDR3 sequence is CASRDRGSFANTGELFF. The CDR3 DNA is TGTGCCAGCCGGGACAGGGGTTCCTTCGCGAACACCGGGGAGCTGTTTTTT.

The chain couples TRBV29-1 to TRBJ1-2; no firm D call. The CDR3 loop spans 10 amino acids. Per germline, CDR1 SQVTM and CDR2 ANQGSEA. V dropped 7 bases and J dropped 6 bases, with 9 bases sitting between them. The CDR3 DNA reads as TGCAGCGGAGGACTCGATGGCTACACCTTC. Its translation: CSGGLDGYTF.